This T cell receptor beta chain comes out of a study of T cells in tuberculosis. Study context: Samples predate treatment or fall within its first 7 days.

The table came from immunoSEQ multiplex PCR; TCRdb's copy has only in-frame clones and leaves some out. Among about 33,000 clones, about 91% were seen once, and the ten largest hold about 7.7%. The length of the CDR3 is 17 residues. The germline V gene has CDR1 SGDLS and CDR2 YYNGEE. V was clipped by 0 bases and J by 3 bases; unmatched bases: 4. Time point meaning: new active TB diagnosis, blood taken before or within 7 days of starting treatment. Unsorted cryopreserved PBMC were sequenced, averaging about 93,000 T cells per clinical donor. The TCR was taken from an adult with tuberculosis. Some clones in this sample may be carry-over from other donors' samples. The chain combines TRBV9 with TRBJ2-3, with 13 bases fitting TRBD2. This sample comprised PBMCs, obtained at tuberculosis diagnosis. The CDR3 sequence: CASSVGLAGGLTDTQYF. The CDR3 DNA follows: TGTGCCAGCAGCGTAGGACTAGCGGGGGGTCTGACAGATACGCAGTATTTT.